Presented here are 20 T cell receptor beta chains from one specimen sequenced in a study of T cells in Graves' hyperthyroidism and ophthalmopathy. What was amplified from RNA transcripts were TCR beta CDR3 regions. The HTBI primer set served for first-round RT-PCR of the TCR CDR3. TCRdb passed the multiplex PCR reads through MiXCR, listing each CDR3 protein once. The sample yields about 480,000 distinct CDR3 sequences, less than 25% seen once. Input material: blood. The source of these receptors is a woman aged 25-40 years with Graves' ophthalmopathy.

Ten or more counts support this clonotype. This chain links TRBV6-1 with TRBJ2-5, with 8 positions matching TRBD2. The germline gives CDR1 MNHNS, CDR2 SASEGT. V was pared by 11 bases and J by 2 bases, with 10 bases of the junction left unmatched. CDR3 size: 14 residues. The CDR3 loop reads CAAGGGQLQETQYF. CDR3 DNA: TGTGCCGCGGGGGGCGGGCAGCTACAAGAGACCCAGTACTTC.

This clonotype was seen many times. The gene calls are TRBV4-3 and TRBJ2-2; 11 bases are a match to TRBD2. Germline CDR1 is LGHNA and CDR2 is YSLEER. The CDR3 runs to 18 residues. Germline trimming cut 1 base from V and 1 base from J; bases unmatched to any gene: 5. This CDR3 reads CASSQAASGGRNTGELFF. For the CDR3, the DNA is TGCGCCAGCAGCCAAGCTGCTAGCGGGGGGCGGAACACCGGGGAGCTGTTTTTT.

The genes are TRBV6-1 and TRBJ2-7, with TRBD1 matching 10 bases. From germline, CDR1 is MNHNS and CDR2 SASEGT. With 6 bases clipped from V and 2 bases from J, the junction kept 13 bases outside the gene matches. CDR3 length equals 17 residues. Here the CDR3 reads CASSILVLGTGAYEQYF. CDR3 nucleotides: TGTGCCAGCAGCATCCTCGTTTTAGGGACAGGGGCCTACGAGCAGTACTTC.

This clonotype was detected only a few times. This chain joins TRBV2 and TRBJ2-2, with D possibly matching TRBD1 (6 bases). Per the germline V gene, CDR1 is SNHLY and CDR2 is FYNNEI. V was trimmed by 2 bases and J by 3 bases, leaving 13 bases between them. The CDR3 is made up of 16 amino acids. CDR3 DNA sequence: TGTGCCAGCAGTGAATGGCCACAGGGACACACCGGGGAGCTGTTTTTT. Amino acids: CASSEWPQGHTGELFF.

J is TRBJ1-2 and V is TRBV7-2; the D is unclear. Germline-derived CDR1 and CDR2 are SGHTA and FQGNSA. Trimming removed 5 bases at V and 8 bases at J, with 15 bases between. This CDR3 is 13 amino acids long. The CDR3 sequence: CASSPQEFYGYTF. Written as DNA, the CDR3 is TGTGCCAGCAGCCCGCAAGAGTTCTACGGCTACACCTTC.

This clonotype has a count of ten or more. The chain combines TRBV11-2 with TRBJ1-1; D unresolved. Trimming removed 2 bases from V and 1 base from J, with 14 bases in between. CDR1 and CDR2 (germline): SGHAT, FQNNGV. The CDR3 spans 16 residues. The CDR3 nucleotides are TGTGCCAGCAGCTTATATAACGGGAGAGAGAACACTGAAGCTTTCTTT. It specifies CASSLYNGRENTEAFF.

This clonotype was detected only a few times. This chain links TRBV2 with TRBJ1-1; 9 nucleotides agree with TRBD1. The V segment lost 9 bases and the J segment 0 bases; nucleotides outside the gene matches: 2. Germline CDR1 is SNHLY and CDR2 is FYNNEI. This CDR3 contains 13 residues. The CDR3 bases are TGTGCCAGGGGACAGGGCATGAACACTGAAGCTTTCTTT. The encoded protein is CARGQGMNTEAFF.

In this sample, this clonotype turned up many times. Here the CDR3 DNA reads TGTGCCAGCAGTTCAAACAGGGGCGAGTGGGAGACCCAGTACTTC. Translating it yields CASSSNRGEWETQYF. The chain carries TRBV12-3 or TRBV12-4 and TRBJ2-5, with TRBD1 matching 7 bases. The CDR3 totals 15 residues. V lost 4 bases and J lost 5; bases outside the gene matches: 10.

The chain employs TRBV24-1 and TRBJ1-2; 10 bases align to TRBD1. CDR1 KGHDR and CDR2 SFDVKD come from the germline V gene. V dropped 2 bases and J dropped 4; count of bases not matched to a gene: 12. The CDR3 runs 18 residues. The CDR3 is CATSDSRDRGARGYGYTF. DNA of the CDR3: TGTGCCACCAGTGATTCCCGGGACAGGGGAGCCAGGGGCTATGGCTACACCTTC.

This chain connects TRBV29-1 to TRBJ1-3; D gene uncertain. This CDR3 is 14 amino acids long. Germline CDR1 and CDR2: SQVTM and ANQGSEA. Between the trimmed V and J ends, which lost 4 bases and 4 bases, there was a span of 14 bases. CDR3 nucleotide sequence: TGCAGCGTTGTGGGTGGGTCTCTCGGAAACACCATATATTTT. Its protein is CSVVGGSLGNTIYF.

This clonotype was recorded at least ten times. This chain links TRBV11-3 with TRBJ2-7, with 8 bases identical to TRBD1. CDR1 is SGHNT, CDR2 YENEEA, per germline. The CDR3 loop spans 15 amino acids. V trimming: 0 bases; J trimming: 2 bases; junction bases outside the gene matches: 3. CDR3 protein: CASSLEGTGTYEQYF. The DNA of the CDR3 is TGTGCCAGCAGCTTAGAAGGGACAGGCACCTACGAGCAGTACTTC.

This clonotype was seen at least ten times. The chain uses TRBV20-1 and TRBJ1-1; no clear D gene. Germline assignment: CDR1 DFQATT and CDR2 SNEGSKA (reference sequence). The CDR3 sequence is 15 residues long. V lost 0 bases and J lost 1, with 12 bases in between. CDR3 DNA: TGCAGTGCTAGAGAGGCTGTTTGGGGGAACACTGAAGCTTTCTTT. As protein: CSAREAVWGNTEAFF.

This clonotype was picked up many times. The chain links TRBV29-1 to TRBJ1-1, with 8 bases identical to TRBD1. The CDR3 contains 14 residues. CDR1 SQVTM and CDR2 ANQGSEA come from the germline V gene. V lost 5 bases to trimming and J lost 3 bases; unmatched junction nucleotides: 8. In DNA form, the CDR3 reads TGCAGCGTTTTGAGGACAGGGCGGGACACTGAAGCTTTCTTT. Residues: CSVLRTGRDTEAFF.

The chain combines TRBV5-1 with TRBJ2-7; maybe TRBD1 (6 bases). The CDR3 is 14 amino acids. The V gene's germline CDR1 is SGHRS and CDR2 YFSETQ. Trimming took 5 bases from V and 3 from J, leaving 15 bases between them. The CDR3 reads CASRPGTPDYEQYF. CDR3 DNA sequence: TGCGCCAGCAGACCCGGGACACCGGACTACGAGCAGTACTTC.

Written as DNA, the CDR3 is TGTGCCAGCAGTGAAGGGGGACACTCCTATGGCTACACCTTC. It translates to CASSEGGHSYGYTF. The rearrangement uses TRBV12-3 or TRBV12-4 and TRBJ1-2; D may be TRBD1 (6 bases). Trimming shortened V by 5 bases and J by 4 bases, and 14 bases separated the two germline ends. This CDR3 has 14 amino acids.

This chain joins TRBV12-5 and TRBJ1-3; the D is unclear. V lost 1 base and J lost 0, with 4 bases in between. CDR1 LGHNT and CDR2 FRNRAP come from the germline V gene. CDR3 size: 14 residues. The CDR3 sequence is CASGLAGSGNTIYF. The CDR3 DNA reads TGTGCTAGTGGTTTGGCCGGCTCTGGAAACACCATATATTTT.

This clonotype has at least ten counts. The chain couples TRBV13 to TRBJ1-1, with D possibly matching TRBD1 (5 bases). The CDR3 contains 15 residues. Per the germline V gene, CDR1 is PRHDT and CDR2 is FYEKMQ (reference sequence). Trimming removed 4 bases at V and 2 bases at J, with 14 bases between. CDR3 region: CASSSSGTANTEAFF. The CDR3 coding sequence is TGTGCCAGCAGCTCCTCCGGGACCGCTAACACTGAAGCTTTCTTT.

This clonotype was seen many times. The chain uses TRBV4-2 and TRBJ1-2, with a weak D call TRBD1 (6 bases). Germline CDR1 LGHNA, CDR2 YNFKEQ. The CDR3 runs 15 residues. Trimming took 0 bases from V and 6 from J, leaving 14 bases between them. The CDR3 DNA reads TGTGCCAGCAGCCAAGATCGGGACACGGTCCATGGCTACACCTTC. As protein: CASSQDRDTVHGYTF.

This clonotype was found many times. This chain links TRBV27 with TRBJ2-5; D is undetermined. The CDR3 spans 16 residues. The germline gives CDR1 MNHEY, CDR2 SMNVEV (reference sequence). Between the trimmed V and J ends, which lost 4 bases and 0 bases, there was a span of 15 bases. CDR3 DNA sequence: TGTGCCAGCAGTTCCTCGCTGACAAGGTACCAAGAGACCCAGTACTTC. Protein sequence: CASSSSLTRYQETQYF.

Many counts were recorded for this clonotype. The J gene is TRBJ2-5, the V gene TRBV7-6; D gene uncertain. V lost 3 bases to trimming and J lost 0 bases, with 5 bases between them. The germline gives CDR1 SGHVS, CDR2 FNYEAQ. The CDR3 has 13 amino acids. CDR3 amino acids: CASSLWDQETQYF. Here the CDR3 DNA reads TGTGCCAGCAGCTTGTGGGACCAAGAGACCCAGTACTTC.